Only a few counts were recorded for the clone carrying this T cell receptor (beta chain). Antigen: not known. The record originates from a study of CD8 T cells in ankylosing spondylitis. Study-wide results and limits: Ankylosing spondylitis blood appeared to be characterized by a TCR beta motif of several highly homologous variants.

Each CDR3 protein gets one entry after TCRdb re-called the 5' RACE reads with MiXCR. The sample has around 540,000 distinct CDR3 sequences; approximately 11% are singletons. This receptor was obtained from a male donor with ankylosing spondylitis. Sequences were obtained from blood, either unsorted or a sorted T cell fraction (not recorded which).

CDR3 DNA: TGCGCCAGCAGCTTGGATGGACTAGCCCCAGATACGCAGTATTTT. Protein sequence: CASSLDGLAPDTQYF. The chain recombines TRBV5-1 with TRBJ2-3; TRBD2 agrees at 8 bases. This CDR3 has 15 residues. V was pared by 0 bases and J by 4 bases, with 4 bases of the junction left unmatched. CDR1 is SGHRS, CDR2 YFSETQ, per germline.